What follows are 29 T cell receptor beta chains derived from one specimen sequenced in a study of cytomegalovirus exposure and HLA in healthy donors. The study ran its PCR with 60 Vbeta and 13 Jbeta primers. Assay: immunoSEQ multiplex PCR; the TCRdb copy retains only in-frame clones and omits some. The sample has 120,000 or so clones, roughly 78% seen once. The sequenced sample consisted of PBMCs. Receptors originate from a woman aged 40 to 50 in good health and CMV-seronegative.

The rearrangement links TRBV5-1 to TRBJ2-5, with TRBD2 identical over 9 bases. After removal of 4 bases from V and 4 bases from J, the junction contained 8 bases not matched to a gene. CDR1 is SGHRS and CDR2 is YFSETQ in the germline V gene. The CDR3 covers 15 residues. This CDR3 is CASSLSGGGLETQYF. CDR3 DNA: TGCGCCAGCAGCCTTAGCGGGGGAGGGTTAGAGACCCAGTACTTC.

Many counts were recorded for this clone. The V call is TRBV28, the J call TRBJ1-2, with D unresolved. Looked up from germline, CDR1 is MDHEN and CDR2 is SYDVKM. This CDR3 contains 16 residues. V lost 1 base and J lost 4, with 16 bases in between. The CDR3 DNA sequence: TGTGCCAGCAGTTTATTTGCACTGGGAGTAGGCTATGGCTACACCTTC. Translating gives CASSLFALGVGYGYTF.

CDR3 sequence (DNA): TGTGCCAGTACCCAATCACAGGGGACTCGGGAGACCCAGTACTTC. This translates into CASTQSQGTRETQYF. The chain uses TRBV19 and TRBJ2-5, with a weak D call TRBD1 (7 bases). The CDR3 runs to 15 residues. V was clipped by 7 bases and J by 5 bases, with 20 bases between them. Germline V gene data show CDR1 as LNHDA and CDR2 as SQIVND (reference sequence).

This chain uses TRBV10-3 with TRBJ1-4; 8 bases map to TRBD1. Per the germline V gene, CDR1 is ENHRY and CDR2 is SYGVKD. This CDR3 spans 19 amino acids. V lost 10 bases and J lost 2; bases outside the gene matches: 21. CDR3 coding DNA: TGTGCCACCCCTAGTGTGACAGGGGATAGGAAAGTGACTAATGAAAAACTGTTTTTT. Its translation: CATPSVTGDRKVTNEKLFF.

Concerning this clone: Germline and junction disagree at one end, which may indicate a read error. The chain is built from TRBV28 and TRBJ2-4; D may be TRBD1 (5 bases). The CDR3 runs to 15 residues. CDR1 is MDHEN and CDR2 is SYDVKM in the germline V gene. CDR3 protein: CASSLWTATKNSQYF. CDR3 DNA: TGTGCCAGCAGTTTATGGACAGCGACCAAAAACAGTCAGTACTTC.

The J gene is TRBJ1-2, the V gene TRBV6-1, with 8 bases lining up with TRBD1. Germline CDR1 MNHNS, CDR2 SASEGT. The V and J ends lost 2 bases and 4 bases, in that order; junction bases with no gene match: 6. CDR3 length equals 15 residues. CDR3 residues: CASSESAGGVYGYTF. The CDR3 DNA reads TGTGCCAGCAGTGAATCTGCAGGGGGCGTCTATGGCTACACCTTC.

V and J are TRBV7-2 and TRBJ2-7; 9 positions agree with TRBD1. The germline V gene encodes CDR1 SGHTA and CDR2 FQGNSA. CDR3 length: 15 amino acids. Germline trimming cut 3 bases from V and 6 bases from J; bases unmatched to any gene: 9. CDR3 in amino acids: CASSLAGQGIREQYF. The CDR3 DNA sequence: TGTGCCAGCAGCTTGGCCGGACAGGGGATTCGCGAGCAGTACTTC.

This clone was seen more than once but under ten times. The chain is built from TRBV27 and TRBJ2-1; 7 positions agree with TRBD2. The germline gives CDR1 MNHEY, CDR2 SMNVEV (reference sequence). The CDR3 covers 15 residues. Losses at the gene ends were 3 bases for V and 3 bases for J; bases not matched to a gene: 5. CDR3 nucleotides: TGTGCCAGCAGTTTTCTCGCGGGAGTCTACAATGAGCAGTTCTTC. Translation: CASSFLAGVYNEQFF.

V usage is TRBV6-5 and J usage is TRBJ2-3; 9 nucleotides align to TRBD2. The CDR3 is made up of 15 amino acids. V gave up 2 bases and J gave up 2 bases; unmatched junction bases: 2. Germline loops: CDR1 MNHEY, CDR2 SVGAGI. The CDR3 region has the DNA TGTGCCAGCAGTTACCTAGCGGGACCCACAGATACGCAGTATTTT. Its translation is CASSYLAGPTDTQYF.

CDR3: CATNGSYNSPLHF. CDR3 in DNA: TGTGCCACCAACGGGTCCTATAATTCACCCCTCCACTTT. The chain is built from TRBV10-3 and TRBJ1-6; D is undetermined. V dropped 10 bases and J dropped 1 base, with 8 bases sitting between them. The germline CDR1 and CDR2 sequences are ENHRY and SYGVKD. The CDR3 is 13 residues long.

The V gene is TRBV7-3, the J gene TRBJ1-1; D is unclear. In germline, CDR1 is SGHTA, CDR2 FQGTGA. The length of the CDR3 is 14 residues. Trimming removed 2 bases from V and 3 bases from J, with 10 bases in between. The CDR3 sequence: CASSLLRVDTEAFF. DNA for the CDR3: TGTGCCAGCAGCTTATTGCGCGTCGACACTGAAGCTTTCTTT.

The CDR3 nucleotides read TGTGCCAGCTCACCAAGCCAGGGGATGGGTTATTTCGATGAAAAACTGTTTTTT. This gives the protein CASSPSQGMGYFDEKLFF. The J gene is TRBJ1-4, the V gene TRBV18; D may be TRBD1 (6 bases). CDR1 and CDR2 from the germline V gene are KGHSH and LQKENI. This CDR3 has 18 residues. V was cut by 2 bases and J by 6 bases, with 22 bases left in between.

CDR3 residues: CASDSRFGDNEQFF. The CDR3, as DNA: TGTGCCTCCGATTCTAGATTCGGGGACAATGAGCAGTTCTTC. V and J are TRBV6-1 and TRBJ2-1, with D maybe TRBD2 (5 bases). Deletions cut 11 bases from V and 5 bases from J, with 19 bases between. The CDR3 sequence is 14 residues long. Looked up from germline, CDR1 is MNHNS and CDR2 is SASEGT.

This clone appeared a single time. The chain carries TRBV19 and TRBJ2-1; TRBD1 agrees at 7 bases. The CDR3 loop spans 14 amino acids. CDR1 is LNHDA and CDR2 is SQIVND in the germline V gene (reference sequence). V lost 7 bases, J lost 7 bases, and 10 bases stayed unmatched. The CDR3 sequence is CASTLTGRGNEQFF. The DNA for the CDR3 is TGTGCCAGTACCCTGACAGGGCGAGGGAATGAGCAGTTCTTC.

The chain carries TRBV7-2 and TRBJ1-2, with a possible D match to TRBD1 (5 bases). Between the trimmed V and J ends, which lost 5 bases and 8 bases, there was a span of 15 bases. This CDR3 region has 13 residues. The germline V gene has CDR1 SGHTA and CDR2 FQGNSA. The CDR3 region is CASSPDRREGYTF. Here the CDR3 DNA reads TGTGCCAGCAGCCCCGACAGAAGGGAAGGCTACACCTTC.

This clone was detected only a few times. The genes are TRBV7-9 and TRBJ2-5; D may be TRBD1 (6 bases). V lost 4 bases, J lost 5 bases, and 20 bases lay in between. From germline, CDR1 is SEHNR and CDR2 FQNEAQ (reference sequence). The CDR3 has 16 amino acids. The CDR3 sequence: CASSSRQGRHPETQYF. CDR3 coding DNA: TGTGCCAGCAGCTCACGCCAGGGGCGCCACCCGGAGACCCAGTACTTC. Full variable domain (outside the CDR3, taken from reference TRBV7-9 and TRBJ2-5): DTGVSQNPRHKITKRGQNVTFRCDPISEHNRLYWYRQTLGQGPEFLTYFQNEAQLEKSRLLSDRFSAERPKGSFSTLEIQRTEQGDSAMYLCASSSRQGRHPETQYFGPGTRLLVL.

This chain links TRBV28 with TRBJ1-1; D possibly corresponds to TRBD1 (6 bases). Germline V gene data show CDR1 as MDHEN and CDR2 as SYDVKM. The length of the CDR3 is 14 residues. V lost 6 bases and J lost 1, with 12 bases in between. CDR3 loop: CASREGGRNTEAFF. CDR3 in DNA: TGTGCCAGCAGGGAGGGGGGGAGGAACACTGAAGCTTTCTTT.

This clone was counted between two and nine times. The chain joins TRBV6-5 to TRBJ1-4; 10 bases match TRBD1. V shed 9 bases and J 8 bases; nucleotides not matched to a gene: 6. The V gene's germline CDR1 is MNHEY and CDR2 SVGAGI. The CDR3 sequence is 13 residues long. Here the CDR3 reads CASRQGAREKLFF. The CDR3 DNA is TGTGCCAGTCGACAGGGGGCACGAGAAAAACTGTTTTTT.

There are a few counts of this clone. As DNA, the CDR3 is TGTGCCATCTCGTGGGGACATTCAAACTATGGCTACACCTTC. Protein: CAISWGHSNYGYTF. The V gene is TRBV10-3, the J gene TRBJ1-2; D may be TRBD1 (6 bases). Germline CDR1 reads ENHRY; CDR2 reads SYGVKD. The CDR3 has 14 amino acids. The V end was cut by 8 bases, the J end by 2 bases, with 15 bases between.

V usage is TRBV7-2 and J usage is TRBJ2-1; 10 nucleotides line up with TRBD2. The length of the CDR3 is 15 residues. With 2 bases clipped from V and 5 bases from J, the junction kept 3 bases outside the gene matches. The germline gives CDR1 SGHTA, CDR2 FQGNSA. CDR3 sequence: CASSLSSGSHNEQFF. CDR3 DNA sequence: TGTGCCAGCAGCTTATCTAGCGGGAGCCACAATGAGCAGTTCTTC.

The rearrangement joins TRBV9 to TRBJ2-3; weak D call: TRBD1 (5 bases). Germline V gives CDR1 SGDLS, CDR2 YYNGEE. Deletions cut 3 bases from V and 6 bases from J, with 14 bases between. This CDR3 region has 14 residues. CDR3 DNA sequence: TGTGCCAGCAGCGCAACAGGACGGGTCGATACGCAGTATTTT. Its translation: CASSATGRVDTQYF.

The chain employs TRBV5-1 and TRBJ2-3; D might be TRBD2 (5 bases). The V end was cut by 1 base, the J end by 1 base, with 7 bases between. Germline V gives CDR1 SGHRS, CDR2 YFSETQ. The CDR3 length is 14 residues. In nucleotides, the CDR3 is TGCGCCAGCAGCTTGATGGAGGGCACAGATACGCAGTATTTT. Protein: CASSLMEGTDTQYF.

This clone was detected a few times. The rearrangement uses TRBV6-5 and TRBJ1-1; 7 nucleotides align to TRBD1. This CDR3 spans 15 amino acids. Germline V gives CDR1 MNHEY, CDR2 SVGAGI. Germline trimming cut 2 bases from V and 2 bases from J; bases unmatched to any gene: 5. Here the CDR3 reads CASSYQGQANTEAFF. The CDR3, as DNA: TGTGCCAGCAGTTACCAAGGACAGGCCAACACTGAAGCTTTCTTT.

In this sample, this clone turned up a few times. This same CDR3 is encoded by further DNA sequences in the sample. The chain is built from TRBV19 and TRBJ1-5; TRBD1 might be the D (6 bases). The CDR3 contains 12 residues. V was cut by 7 bases and J by 6 bases, with 10 bases left in between. Per germline, CDR1 LNHDA and CDR2 SQIVND (reference sequence). The CDR3: CASMAGVQPQHF. The CDR3 DNA reads TGTGCCAGTATGGCAGGGGTTCAGCCCCAGCATTTT.

V usage is TRBV4-1 and J usage is TRBJ2-5, with 13 bases matching TRBD2. The CDR3 covers 16 residues. Germline loops: CDR1 MGHRA, CDR2 YSYEKL. The trim removed 3 bases at V and 2 bases at J, leaving 3 bases unmatched. CDR3 residues: CASSQTSGRPQETQYF. The CDR3 nucleotides are TGCGCCAGCAGCCAGACTAGCGGGAGGCCGCAAGAGACCCAGTACTTC.

To note about this clone: A read error is likely here: a far larger clone is one base away. CDR3 loop: CASSWDKSYEQNF. The CDR3 coding sequence is TGCGCCAGCAGCTGGGACAAGTCCTACGAGCAGAACTTC. V is TRBV5-1 and J is TRBJ2-7, with a tentative D call TRBD1 (6 bases). This CDR3 is 13 amino acids long. The germline V gene has CDR1 SGHRS and CDR2 YFSETQ.

V usage is TRBV5-1 and J usage is TRBJ2-7; TRBD2 matches 10 bases. Trimming took 4 bases from V and 5 from J; bases not matched to a gene: 6. The V gene's germline CDR1 is SGHRS and CDR2 YFSETQ. This CDR3 is built from 14 residues. The CDR3: CASSPGLALDEQYF. In nucleotides, the CDR3 is TGCGCCAGCAGCCCGGGACTAGCGTTGGACGAGCAGTACTTC.

This clone appeared once. The rearrangement links TRBV7-9 to TRBJ2-5, with D tentatively TRBD2 (6 bases). The closer fit of TRBJ2-7 to the DNA end suggests the J call may be wrong. The CDR3 length is 14 residues. Looked up from germline, CDR1 is SEHNR and CDR2 is FQNEAQ (reference sequence). DNA for the CDR3: TGTGCCAGCAGTCTGAGAGCGGGCCCCTACGAGCAGTACTTC. Protein: CASSLRAGPYEQYF.

This chain joins TRBV4-3 and TRBJ2-7; 10 bases match TRBD2. V lost 0 bases to trimming and J lost 0 bases; unmatched junction nucleotides: 2. The length of the CDR3 is 16 residues. Germline V gene data show CDR1 as LGHNA and CDR2 as YSLEER. The CDR3 bases are TGCGCCAGCAGCCAAGATAGCGGGAGGTCCTCCTACGAGCAGTACTTC. It specifies CASSQDSGRSSYEQYF.